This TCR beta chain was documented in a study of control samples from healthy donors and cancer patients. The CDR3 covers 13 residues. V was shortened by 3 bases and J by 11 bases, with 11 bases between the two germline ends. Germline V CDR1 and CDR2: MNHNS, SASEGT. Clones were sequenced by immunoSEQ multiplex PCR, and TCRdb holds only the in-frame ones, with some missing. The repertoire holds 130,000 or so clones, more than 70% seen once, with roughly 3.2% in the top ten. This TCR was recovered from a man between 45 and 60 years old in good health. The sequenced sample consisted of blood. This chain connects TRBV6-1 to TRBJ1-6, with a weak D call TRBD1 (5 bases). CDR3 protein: CASSEPIQAPLHF. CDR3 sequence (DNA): TGTGCCAGCAGTGAGCCGATACAGGCACCCCTCCACTTT.